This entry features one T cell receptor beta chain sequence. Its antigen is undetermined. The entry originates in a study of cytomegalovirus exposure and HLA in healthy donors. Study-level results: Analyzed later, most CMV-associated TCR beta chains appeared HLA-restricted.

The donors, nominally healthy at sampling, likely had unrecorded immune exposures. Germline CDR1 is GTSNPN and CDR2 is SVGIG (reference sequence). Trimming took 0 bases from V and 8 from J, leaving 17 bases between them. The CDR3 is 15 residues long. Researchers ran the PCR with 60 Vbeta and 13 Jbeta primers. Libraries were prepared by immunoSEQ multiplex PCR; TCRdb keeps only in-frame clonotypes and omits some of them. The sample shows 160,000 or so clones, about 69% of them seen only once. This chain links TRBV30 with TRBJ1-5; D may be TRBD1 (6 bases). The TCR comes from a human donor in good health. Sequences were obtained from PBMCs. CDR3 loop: CAWSVPGQGYKPQHF. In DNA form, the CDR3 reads TGTGCCTGGAGTGTACCCGGCCAGGGGTATAAGCCCCAGCATTTT. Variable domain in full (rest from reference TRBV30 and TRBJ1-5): SQTIHQWPATLVQPVGSPLSLECTVEGTSNPNLYWYRQAAGRGLQLLFYSVGIGQISSEVPQNLSASRPQDRQFILSSKKLLLSDSGFYLCAWSVPGQGYKPQHFGDGTRLSIL.